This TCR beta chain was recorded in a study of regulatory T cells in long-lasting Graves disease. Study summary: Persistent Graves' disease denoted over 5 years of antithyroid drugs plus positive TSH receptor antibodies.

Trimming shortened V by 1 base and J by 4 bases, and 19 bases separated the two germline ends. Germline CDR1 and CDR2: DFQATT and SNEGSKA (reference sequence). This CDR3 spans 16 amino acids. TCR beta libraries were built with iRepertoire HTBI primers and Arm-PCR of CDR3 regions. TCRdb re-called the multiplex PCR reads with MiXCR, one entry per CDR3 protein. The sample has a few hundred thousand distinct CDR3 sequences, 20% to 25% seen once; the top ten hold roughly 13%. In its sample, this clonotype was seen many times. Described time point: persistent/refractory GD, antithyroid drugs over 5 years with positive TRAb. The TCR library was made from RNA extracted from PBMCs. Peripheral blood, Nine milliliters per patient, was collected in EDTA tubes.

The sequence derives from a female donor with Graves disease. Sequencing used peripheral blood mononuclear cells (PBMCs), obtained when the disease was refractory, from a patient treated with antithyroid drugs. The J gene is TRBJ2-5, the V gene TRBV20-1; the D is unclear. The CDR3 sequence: CSARAKLSSPAETQYF. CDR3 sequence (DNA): TGCAGTGCTAGAGCCAAACTTTCTAGTCCCGCAGAGACCCAGTACTTC.